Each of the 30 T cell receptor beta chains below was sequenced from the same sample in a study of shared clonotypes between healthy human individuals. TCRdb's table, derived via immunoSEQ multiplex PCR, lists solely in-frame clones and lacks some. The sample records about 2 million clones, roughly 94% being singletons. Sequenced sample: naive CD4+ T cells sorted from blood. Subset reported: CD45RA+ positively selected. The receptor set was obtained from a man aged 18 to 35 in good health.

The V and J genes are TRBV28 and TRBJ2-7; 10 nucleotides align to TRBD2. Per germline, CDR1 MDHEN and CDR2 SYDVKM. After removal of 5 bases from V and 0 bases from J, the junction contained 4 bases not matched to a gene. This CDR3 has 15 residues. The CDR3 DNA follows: TGTGCCAGCAGTCTGACTAGCGGGTTCTCCTACGAGCAGTACTTC. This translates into CASSLTSGFSYEQYF.

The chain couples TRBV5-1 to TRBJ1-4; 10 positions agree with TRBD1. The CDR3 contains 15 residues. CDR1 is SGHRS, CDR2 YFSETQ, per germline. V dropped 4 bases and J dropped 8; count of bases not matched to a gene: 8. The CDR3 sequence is CASSTRQGAAEKLFF. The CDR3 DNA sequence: TGCGCCAGCAGCACAAGACAGGGGGCAGCGGAAAAACTGTTTTTT.

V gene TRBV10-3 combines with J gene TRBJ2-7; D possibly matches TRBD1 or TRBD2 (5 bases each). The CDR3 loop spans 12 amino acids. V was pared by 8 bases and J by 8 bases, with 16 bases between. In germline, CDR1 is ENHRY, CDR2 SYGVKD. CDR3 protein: CAIWDVQNKQYF. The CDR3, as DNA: TGTGCCATCTGGGACGTCCAAAACAAGCAGTACTTC.

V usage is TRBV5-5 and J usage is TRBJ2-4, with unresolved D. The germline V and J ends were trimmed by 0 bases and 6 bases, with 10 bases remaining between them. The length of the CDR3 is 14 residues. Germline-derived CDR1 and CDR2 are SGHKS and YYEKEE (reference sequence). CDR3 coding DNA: TGTGCCAGCAGCTTGGTAGTGTTACCAAACATTCAGTACTTC. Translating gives CASSLVVLPNIQYF.

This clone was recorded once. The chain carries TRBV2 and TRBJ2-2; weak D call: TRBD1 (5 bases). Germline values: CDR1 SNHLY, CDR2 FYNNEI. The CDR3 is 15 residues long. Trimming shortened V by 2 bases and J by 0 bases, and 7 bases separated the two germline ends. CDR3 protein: CASSESTANTGELFF. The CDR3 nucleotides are TGTGCCAGCAGTGAATCGACAGCGAACACCGGGGAGCTGTTTTTT. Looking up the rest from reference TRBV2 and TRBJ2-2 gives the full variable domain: EPEVTQTPSHQVTQMGQEVILRCVPISNHLYFYWYRQILGQKVEFLVSFYNNEISEKSEIFDDQFSVERPDGSNFTLKIRSTKLEDSAMYFCASSESTANTGELFFGEGSRLTVL.

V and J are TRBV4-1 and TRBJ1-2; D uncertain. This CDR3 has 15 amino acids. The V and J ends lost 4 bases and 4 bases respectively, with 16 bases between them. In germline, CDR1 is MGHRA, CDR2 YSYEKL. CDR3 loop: CASSPLHKNSYGYTF. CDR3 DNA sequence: TGCGCCAGCAGCCCCCTGCATAAAAACTCCTATGGCTACACCTTC.

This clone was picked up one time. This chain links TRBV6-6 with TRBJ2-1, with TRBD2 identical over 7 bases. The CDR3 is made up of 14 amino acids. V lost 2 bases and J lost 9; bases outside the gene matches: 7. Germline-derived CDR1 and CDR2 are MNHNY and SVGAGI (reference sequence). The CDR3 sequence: CASSYPEASGEQFF. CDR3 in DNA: TGTGCCAGCAGTTACCCCGAGGCTAGCGGTGAGCAGTTCTTC.

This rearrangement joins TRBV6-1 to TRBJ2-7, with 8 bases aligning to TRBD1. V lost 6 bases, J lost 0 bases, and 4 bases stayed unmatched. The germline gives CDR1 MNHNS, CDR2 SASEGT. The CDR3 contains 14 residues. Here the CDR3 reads CASRRDRSSYEQYF. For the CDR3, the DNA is TGTGCCAGCAGGAGGGACAGGAGCTCCTACGAGCAGTACTTC.

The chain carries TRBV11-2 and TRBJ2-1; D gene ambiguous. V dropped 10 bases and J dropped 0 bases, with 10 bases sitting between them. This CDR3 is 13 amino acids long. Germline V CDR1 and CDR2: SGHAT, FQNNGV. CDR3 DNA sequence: TGTGCCACTCAGTGGAGCTCCTACAATGAGCAGTTCTTC. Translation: CATQWSSYNEQFF.

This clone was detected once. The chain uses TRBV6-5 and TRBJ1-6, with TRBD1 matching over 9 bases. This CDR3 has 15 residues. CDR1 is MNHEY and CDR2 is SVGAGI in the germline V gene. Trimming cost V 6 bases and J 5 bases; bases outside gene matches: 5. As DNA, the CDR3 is TGTGCCAGCAGAGGACAGGGGCGCAATAATTCACCCCTCCACTTT. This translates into CASRGQGRNNSPLHF.

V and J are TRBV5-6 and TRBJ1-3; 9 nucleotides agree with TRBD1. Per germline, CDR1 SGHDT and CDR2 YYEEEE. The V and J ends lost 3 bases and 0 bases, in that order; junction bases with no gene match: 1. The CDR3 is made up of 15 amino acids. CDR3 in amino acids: CASSWGQGSGNTIYF. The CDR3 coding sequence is TGTGCCAGCAGCTGGGGACAGGGCTCTGGAAACACCATATATTTT.

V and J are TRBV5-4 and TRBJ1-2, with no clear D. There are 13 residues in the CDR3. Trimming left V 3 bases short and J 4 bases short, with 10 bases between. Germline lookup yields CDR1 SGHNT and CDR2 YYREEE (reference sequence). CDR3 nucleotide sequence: TGTGCCAGCAGCTCCGACGGTATCTATGGCTACACCTTC. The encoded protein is CASSSDGIYGYTF.

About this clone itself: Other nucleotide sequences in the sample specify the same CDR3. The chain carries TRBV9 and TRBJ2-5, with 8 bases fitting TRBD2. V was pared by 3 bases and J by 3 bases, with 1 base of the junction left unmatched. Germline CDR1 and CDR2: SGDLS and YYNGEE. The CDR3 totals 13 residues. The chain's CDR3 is CASSAGLEETQYF. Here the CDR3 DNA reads TGTGCCAGCAGCGCGGGACTAGAAGAGACCCAGTACTTC.

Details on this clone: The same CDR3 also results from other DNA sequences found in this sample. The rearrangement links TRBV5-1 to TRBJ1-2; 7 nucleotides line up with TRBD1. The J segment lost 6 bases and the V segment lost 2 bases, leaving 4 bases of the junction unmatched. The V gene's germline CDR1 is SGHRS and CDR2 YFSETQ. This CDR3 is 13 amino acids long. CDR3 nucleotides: TGCGCCAGCAGCTTAGACAGGGTGGATGGCTACACCTTC. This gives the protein CASSLDRVDGYTF. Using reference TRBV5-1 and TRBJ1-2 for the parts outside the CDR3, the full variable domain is KAGVTQTPRYLIKTRGQQVTLSCSPISGHRSVSWYQQTPGQGLQFLFEYFSETQRNKGNFPGRFSGRQFSNSRSEMNVSTLELGDSALYLCASSLDRVDGYTFGSGTRLTVV.

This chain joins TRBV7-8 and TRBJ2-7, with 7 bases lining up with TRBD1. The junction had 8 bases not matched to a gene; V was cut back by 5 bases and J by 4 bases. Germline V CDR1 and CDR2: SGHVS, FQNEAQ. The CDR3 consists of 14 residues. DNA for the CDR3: TGTGCCAGCAGCGTCCGGGACAGAACTTACGAGCAGTACTTC. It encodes CASSVRDRTYEQYF.

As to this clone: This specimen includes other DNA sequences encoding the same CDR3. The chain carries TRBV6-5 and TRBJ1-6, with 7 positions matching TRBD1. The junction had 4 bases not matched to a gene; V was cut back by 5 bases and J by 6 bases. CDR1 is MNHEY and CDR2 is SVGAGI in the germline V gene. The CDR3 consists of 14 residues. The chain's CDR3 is CASSRRQGNSPLHF. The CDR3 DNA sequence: TGTGCCAGCAGTCGACGACAGGGTAATTCACCCCTCCACTTT.

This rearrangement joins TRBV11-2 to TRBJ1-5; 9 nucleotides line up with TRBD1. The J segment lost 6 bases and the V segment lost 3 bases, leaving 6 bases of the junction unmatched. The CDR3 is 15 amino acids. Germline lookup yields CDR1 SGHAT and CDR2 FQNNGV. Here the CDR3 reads CASSFGTGMGQPQHF. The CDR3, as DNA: TGTGCCAGCAGCTTTGGGACAGGGATGGGTCAGCCCCAGCATTTT.

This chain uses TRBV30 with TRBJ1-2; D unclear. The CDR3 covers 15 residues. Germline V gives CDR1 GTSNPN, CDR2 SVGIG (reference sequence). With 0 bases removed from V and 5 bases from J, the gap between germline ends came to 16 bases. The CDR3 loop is CAWSVRARQGYGYTF. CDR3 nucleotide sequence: TGTGCCTGGAGTGTACGGGCCAGGCAAGGGTATGGCTACACCTTC.

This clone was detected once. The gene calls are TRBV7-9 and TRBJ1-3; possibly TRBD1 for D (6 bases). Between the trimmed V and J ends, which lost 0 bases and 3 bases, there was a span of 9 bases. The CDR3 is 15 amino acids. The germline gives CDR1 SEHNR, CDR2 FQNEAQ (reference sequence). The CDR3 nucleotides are TGTGCCAGCAGCTTAGCACAGGGCCTTGGAAACACCATATATTTT. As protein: CASSLAQGLGNTIYF. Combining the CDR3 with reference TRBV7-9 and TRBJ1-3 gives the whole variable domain DTGVSQNPRHKITKRGQNVTFRCDPISEHNRLYWYRQTLGQGPEFLTYFQNEAQLEKSRLLSDRFSAERPKGSFSTLEIQRTEQGDSAMYLCASSLAQGLGNTIYFGEGSWLTVV.

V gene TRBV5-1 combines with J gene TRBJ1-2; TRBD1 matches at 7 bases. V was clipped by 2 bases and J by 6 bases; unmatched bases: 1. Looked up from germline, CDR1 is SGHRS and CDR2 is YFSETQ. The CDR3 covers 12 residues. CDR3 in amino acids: CASSFDRDGYTF. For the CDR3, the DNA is TGCGCCAGCAGCTTCGACAGGGATGGCTACACCTTC.

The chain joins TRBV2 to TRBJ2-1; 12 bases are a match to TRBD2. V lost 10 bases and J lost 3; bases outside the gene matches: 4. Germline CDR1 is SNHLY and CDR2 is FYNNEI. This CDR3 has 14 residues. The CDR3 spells CATTLAGGYNEQFF. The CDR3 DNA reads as TGTGCCACCACACTAGCGGGAGGCTACAATGAGCAGTTCTTC.

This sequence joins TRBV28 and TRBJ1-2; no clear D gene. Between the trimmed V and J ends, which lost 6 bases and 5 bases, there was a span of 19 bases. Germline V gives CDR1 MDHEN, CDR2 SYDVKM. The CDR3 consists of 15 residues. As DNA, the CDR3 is TGTGCCAGCAGCCCACCCCAAACCCAAACATATGGCTACACCTTC. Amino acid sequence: CASSPPQTQTYGYTF.

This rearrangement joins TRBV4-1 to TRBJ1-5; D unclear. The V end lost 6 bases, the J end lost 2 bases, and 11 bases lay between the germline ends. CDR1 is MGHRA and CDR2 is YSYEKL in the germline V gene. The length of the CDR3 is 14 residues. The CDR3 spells CASSLDLGNQPQHF. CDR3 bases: TGCGCCAGCAGTCTGGACTTGGGCAATCAGCCCCAGCATTTT.

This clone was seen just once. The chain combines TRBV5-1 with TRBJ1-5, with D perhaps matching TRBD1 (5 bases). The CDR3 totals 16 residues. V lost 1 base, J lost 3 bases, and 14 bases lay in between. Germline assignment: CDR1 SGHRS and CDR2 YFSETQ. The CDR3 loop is CASSLPGTLDNQPQHF. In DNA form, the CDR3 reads TGCGCCAGCAGCTTGCCCGGGACTCTGGACAATCAGCCCCAGCATTTT.

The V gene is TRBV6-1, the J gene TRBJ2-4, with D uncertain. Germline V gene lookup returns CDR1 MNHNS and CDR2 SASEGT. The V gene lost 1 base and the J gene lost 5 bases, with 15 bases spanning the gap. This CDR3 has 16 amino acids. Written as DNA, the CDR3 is TGTGCCAGCAGTGAAGGCCTCGGAACTTACCAAAACATTCAGTACTTC. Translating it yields CASSEGLGTYQNIQYF.

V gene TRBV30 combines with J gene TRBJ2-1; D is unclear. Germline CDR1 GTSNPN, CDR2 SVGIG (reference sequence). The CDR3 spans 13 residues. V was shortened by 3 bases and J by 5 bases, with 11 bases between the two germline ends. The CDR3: CAWRGIQHNEQFF. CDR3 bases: TGTGCCTGGAGGGGCATCCAACACAATGAGCAGTTCTTC. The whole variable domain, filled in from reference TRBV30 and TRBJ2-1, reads SQTIHQWPATLVQPVGSPLSLECTVEGTSNPNLYWYRQAAGRGLQLLFYSVGIGQISSEVPQNLSASRPQDRQFILSSKKLLLSDSGFYLCAWRGIQHNEQFFGPGTRLTVL.

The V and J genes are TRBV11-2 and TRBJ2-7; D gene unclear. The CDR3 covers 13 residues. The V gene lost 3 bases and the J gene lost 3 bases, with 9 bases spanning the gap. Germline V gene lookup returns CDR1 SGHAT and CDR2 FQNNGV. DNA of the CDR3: TGTGCCAGCAGCTTGGGGAAAAACTACGAGCAGTACTTC. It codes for CASSLGKNYEQYF.

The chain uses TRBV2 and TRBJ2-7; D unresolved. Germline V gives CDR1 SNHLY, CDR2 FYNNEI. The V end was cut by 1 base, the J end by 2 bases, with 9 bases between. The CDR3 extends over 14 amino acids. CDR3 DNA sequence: TGTGCCAGCAGTGAAGGAAGGAAGACCTACGAGCAGTACTTC. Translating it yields CASSEGRKTYEQYF.

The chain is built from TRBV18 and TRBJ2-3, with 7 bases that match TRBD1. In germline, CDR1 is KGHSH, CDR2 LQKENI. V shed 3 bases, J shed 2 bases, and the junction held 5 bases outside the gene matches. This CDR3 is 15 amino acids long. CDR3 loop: CASSPRDSFTDTQYF. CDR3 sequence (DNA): TGTGCCAGCTCACCCCGGGACAGCTTCACAGATACGCAGTATTTT. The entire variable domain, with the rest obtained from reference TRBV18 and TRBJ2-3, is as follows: NAGVMQNPRHLVRRRGQEARLRCSPMKGHSHVYWYRQLPEEGLKFMVYLQKENIIDESGMPKERFSAEFPKEGPSILRIQQVVRGDSAAYFCASSPRDSFTDTQYFGPGTRLTVL.

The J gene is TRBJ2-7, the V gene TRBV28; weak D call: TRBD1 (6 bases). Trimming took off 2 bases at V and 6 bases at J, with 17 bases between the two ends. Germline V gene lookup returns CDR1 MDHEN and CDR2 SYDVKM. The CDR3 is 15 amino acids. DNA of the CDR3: TGTGCCAGCAGTTTACCTCCGGGACAAACCGTCGAGCAGTACTTC. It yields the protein CASSLPPGQTVEQYF.